These 30 T cell receptor beta chains were sequenced from one sample in a study of OX40 agonist ivuxolimab in advanced cancers. TCRdb's copy holds only in-frame clones and misses some; the assay was immunoSEQ multiplex PCR. Of 20,000 to 30,000 clones detected, roughly nine tenths appear once; the ten largest clones hold roughly a third. The starting material was CD4+ or CD8+ T cells sorted from blood, obtained in a trial of the OX40 agonist ivuxolimab. These receptors were taken from an adult with an advanced solid tumor such as melanoma, head and neck, liver or kidney cancer.

The chain couples TRBV12-5 to TRBJ2-4, with D unclear. The V end lost 0 bases, the J end lost 0 bases, and 6 bases lay between the germline ends. Germline V gives CDR1 LGHNT, CDR2 FRNRAP. This CDR3 region has 15 residues. The CDR3 loop is CASGLVGLAKNIQYF. The DNA for the CDR3 is TGTGCTAGTGGTTTGGTAGGTCTAGCCAAAAACATTCAGTACTTC.

This rearrangement joins TRBV19 to TRBJ1-1; D remains unclear. V was clipped by 7 bases and J by 4 bases, with 13 bases between them. The CDR3 runs 13 residues. Germline V gives CDR1 LNHDA, CDR2 SQIVND (reference sequence). The CDR3 loop reads CASTWLSGTEAFF. CDR3 bases: TGTGCCAGTACCTGGCTGTCGGGCACTGAAGCTTTCTTT.

The chain combines TRBV19 with TRBJ1-2; tentative D call: TRBD1 (5 bases). V dropped 3 bases and J dropped 3 bases, with 11 bases sitting between them. Germline V gene sequence: CDR1 LNHDA, CDR2 SQIVND (reference sequence). This CDR3 is 14 amino acids long. CDR3 sequence reads: CASSIQGTYYGYTF. CDR3 in DNA: TGTGCCAGTAGTATCCAAGGGACCTACTATGGCTACACCTTC.

The chain uses TRBV2 and TRBJ1-5, with unresolved D. CDR3 length equals 14 residues. The germline V gene has CDR1 SNHLY and CDR2 FYNNEI. Trimming removed 6 bases at V and 3 bases at J, with 12 bases between. The CDR3 is CASSPDGNNQPQHF. The CDR3 DNA is TGTGCCAGCAGCCCGGACGGAAACAATCAGCCCCAGCATTTT.

V gene TRBV5-4 combines with J gene TRBJ2-3; no definite D call. The V end was cut by 0 bases, the J end by 5 bases, with 16 bases between. The CDR3 has 16 residues. From germline, CDR1 is SGHNT and CDR2 YYREEE (reference sequence). In DNA, the CDR3 is TGTGCCAGCAGCTTGGTAAGCATTCAAGGTGAAGATACGCAGTATTTT. It translates to CASSLVSIQGEDTQYF.

J is TRBJ2-2 and V is TRBV7-2; 10 bases match TRBD2. Germline CDR1 reads SGHTA; CDR2 reads FQGNSA. With V trimmed by 4 bases and J by 5 bases, 4 bases remained unmatched. The CDR3 spans 15 residues. CDR3 bases: TGTGCCAGCAGCTCTAGCGGGAGAGGGACCGGGGAGCTGTTTTTT. It codes for CASSSSGRGTGELFF.

The gene calls are TRBV7-6 and TRBJ2-2; TRBD1 aligns across 9 bases. Trimming removed 0 bases from V and 7 bases from J; junction bases left unmatched: 9. Germline CDR1 and CDR2: SGHVS and FNYEAQ. The CDR3 runs to 17 residues. CDR3 region: CASSLAGQGQVGGELFF. Written as DNA, the CDR3 is TGTGCCAGCAGCTTAGCGGGACAGGGCCAGGTGGGCGGGGAGCTGTTTTTT. The full variable domain, rest sourced from reference TRBV7-6 and TRBJ2-2, is GAGVSQSPRYKVTKRGQDVALRCDPISGHVSLYWYRQALGQGPEFLTYFNYEAQQDKSGLPNDRFSAERPEGSISTLTIQRTEQRDSAMYRCASSLAGQGQVGGELFFGEGSRLTVL.

The V gene is TRBV18, the J gene TRBJ2-5, with D possibly matching TRBD1 (6 bases). Looked up from germline, CDR1 is KGHSH and CDR2 is LQKENI. The V gene lost 1 base and the J gene lost 5 bases, with 14 bases spanning the gap. CDR3 length: 15 amino acids. CDR3 in amino acids: CASSPQGGIRETQYF. Here the CDR3 DNA reads TGTGCCAGCTCACCACAAGGGGGTATTCGGGAGACCCAGTACTTC. The full variable domain, rest sourced from reference TRBV18 and TRBJ2-5, is NAGVMQNPRHLVRRRGQEARLRCSPMKGHSHVYWYRQLPEEGLKFMVYLQKENIIDESGMPKERFSAEFPKEGPSILRIQQVVRGDSAAYFCASSPQGGIRETQYFGPGTRLLVL.

The rearrangement joins TRBV27 to TRBJ1-6; D not resolved. Germline V CDR1 and CDR2: MNHEY, SMNVEV (reference sequence). Trimming left V 6 bases short and J 4 bases short, with 7 bases between. CDR3 length: 13 amino acids. The DNA of the CDR3 is TGTGCCAGCAGAGGTCGTTATAATTCACCCCTCCACTTT. Its translation is CASRGRYNSPLHF.

The chain is built from TRBV7-6 and TRBJ1-1, with D unclear. Germline V gene data show CDR1 as SGHVS and CDR2 as FNYEAQ. There are 15 residues in the CDR3. Trimming removed 2 bases at V and 2 bases at J, with 12 bases between. The CDR3 DNA follows: TGTGCCAGCAGCTTAAATCCCCGAGCCAACACTGAAGCTTTCTTT. Its protein is CASSLNPRANTEAFF.

The chain uses TRBV28 and TRBJ1-1; 8 bases are shared with TRBD1. V was pared by 0 bases and J by 3 bases, with 6 bases of the junction left unmatched. The CDR3 has 16 amino acids. Germline CDR1 and CDR2: MDHEN and SYDVKM. The CDR3 nucleotides read TGTGCCAGCAGTTTATGGACAGGGGTTGGGGACACTGAAGCTTTCTTT. Its translation: CASSLWTGVGDTEAFF.

This CDR3 reads CASISGAPEQYF. The CDR3 DNA follows: TGTGCCAGCATCTCGGGAGCTCCTGAGCAGTACTTC. The chain employs TRBV2 and TRBJ2-7; tentatively, D is TRBD2 (6 bases). Germline V gene lookup returns CDR1 SNHLY and CDR2 FYNNEI. Trimming cost V 7 bases and J 7 bases, with 14 bases left between them. The CDR3 extends over 12 amino acids.

The chain couples TRBV30 to TRBJ1-2; TRBD1 matches 9 bases. The CDR3 length is 13 residues. The V and J ends lost 1 base and 4 bases, in that order; junction bases with no gene match: 1. Germline-derived CDR1 and CDR2 are GTSNPN and SVGIG (reference sequence). CDR3 DNA: TGTGCCTGGAGTGCGGACAGGGGCTATGGCTACACCTTC. It specifies CAWSADRGYGYTF.

The rearrangement links TRBV19 to TRBJ2-2; tentatively, D is TRBD2 (6 bases). With 5 bases removed from V and 7 bases from J, the gap between germline ends came to 11 bases. The CDR3 loop spans 13 amino acids. Germline lookup yields CDR1 LNHDA and CDR2 SQIVND (reference sequence). The CDR3 nucleotides read TGTGCCAGTAGTTGGAGGGCTAACGGGGAGCTGTTTTTT. The encoded protein is CASSWRANGELFF.

The chain carries TRBV10-3 and TRBJ1-5; D remains ambiguous. Trimming cost V 2 bases and J 5 bases, with 4 bases left between them. Germline V gene data show CDR1 as ENHRY and CDR2 as SYGVKD. The CDR3 consists of 12 residues. CDR3 in amino acids: CAISERDQPQHF. The CDR3 DNA reads as TGTGCCATCAGTGAGAGGGATCAGCCCCAGCATTTT.

The chain recombines TRBV5-1 with TRBJ2-7, with 7 nucleotides matching TRBD1. The junction had 5 bases not matched to a gene; V was cut back by 0 bases and J by 2 bases. Germline CDR1 reads SGHRS; CDR2 reads YFSETQ. This CDR3 comprises 15 residues. The CDR3: CASSLDPGGTYEQYF. CDR3 in DNA: TGCGCCAGCAGCTTGGATCCAGGGGGAACCTACGAGCAGTACTTC. Drawing the rest from reference TRBV5-1 and TRBJ2-7, the complete variable domain is KAGVTQTPRYLIKTRGQQVTLSCSPISGHRSVSWYQQTPGQGLQFLFEYFSETQRNKGNFPGRFSGRQFSNSRSEMNVSTLELGDSALYLCASSLDPGGTYEQYFGPGTRLTVT.

This sequence joins TRBV7-8 and TRBJ1-5, with unresolved D. Germline values: CDR1 SGHVS, CDR2 FQNEAQ. V lost 1 base and J 7 bases, leaving 8 bases between the germline ends. This CDR3 has 13 amino acids. This CDR3 reads CASSLEWGQPQHF. As DNA, the CDR3 is TGTGCCAGCAGCTTAGAGTGGGGACAGCCCCAGCATTTT.

This chain links TRBV6-6 with TRBJ1-5, with D possibly being TRBD1 (5 bases). Trimming removed 6 bases at V and 3 bases at J, with 15 bases between. Germline loops: CDR1 MNHNY, CDR2 SVGAGI (reference sequence). This CDR3 contains 15 residues. The DNA for the CDR3 is TGTGCCAGCAGGCCACGGGGCCAGCTCAATCAGCCCCAGCATTTT. This translates into CASRPRGQLNQPQHF.

The J gene is TRBJ2-3, the V gene TRBV20-1; D may be TRBD2 (5 bases). Trimming left V 2 bases short and J 10 bases short, with 10 bases between. This CDR3 has 11 residues. From germline, CDR1 is DFQATT and CDR2 SNEGSKA (reference sequence). This chain's CDR3 is CSARRGMPQYF. The DNA of the CDR3 is TGCAGTGCTAGACGGGGTATGCCGCAGTATTTT.

The chain carries TRBV9 and TRBJ2-3; D remains ambiguous. Germline V gene lookup returns CDR1 SGDLS and CDR2 YYNGEE. Trimming cost V 0 bases and J 5 bases, with 7 bases left between them. The CDR3 has 13 amino acids. The CDR3 region has the DNA TGTGCCAGCAGCGTAGATTTGTTAGATACGCAGTATTTT. Translation: CASSVDLLDTQYF.

The rearrangement joins TRBV6-1 to TRBJ2-7; 8 nucleotides agree with TRBD1. The CDR3 covers 14 residues. Germline V gene data show CDR1 as MNHNS and CDR2 as SASEGT. Trimming cost V 2 bases and J 5 bases; bases outside gene matches: 5. In DNA form, the CDR3 reads TGTGCCAGCAGTGAATACAGGGGGTCCAACGAGCAGTACTTC. Its translation is CASSEYRGSNEQYF.

The genes are TRBV5-4 and TRBJ2-7; 10 bases match TRBD2. The CDR3 sequence is 14 residues long. Germline-derived CDR1 and CDR2 are SGHNT and YYREEE (reference sequence). J lost 6 bases, V lost 0 bases, and 3 bases had no gene match. The CDR3 loop is CASSLGAGGGEQYF. CDR3 coding DNA: TGTGCCAGCAGCTTGGGAGCGGGAGGGGGCGAGCAGTACTTC.

The chain employs TRBV29-1 and TRBJ1-1, with D uncertain. The CDR3 is made up of 12 amino acids. Germline V CDR1 and CDR2: SQVTM, ANQGSEA. The V end was cut by 7 bases, the J end by 0 bases, with 9 bases between. For the CDR3, the DNA is TGCAGCGCGGGCAGCGTGAACACTGAAGCTTTCTTT. Protein sequence: CSAGSVNTEAFF.

Only one count was recorded for this clone. The chain is built from TRBV5-1 and TRBJ2-7; a weak D match, TRBD1 (5 bases). V lost 7 bases and J 5 bases, leaving 16 bases between the germline ends. Germline V CDR1 and CDR2: SGHRS, YFSETQ. The CDR3 is 13 residues long. The CDR3 spells CASAKGQGDEQYF. The CDR3, as DNA: TGCGCCAGCGCCAAGGGGCAGGGTGACGAGCAGTACTTC.

The chain employs TRBV30 and TRBJ1-2; weak D call: TRBD1 (5 bases). The germline gives CDR1 GTSNPN, CDR2 SVGIG (reference sequence). With 5 bases removed from V and 4 bases from J, the gap between germline ends came to 11 bases. CDR3 size: 12 residues. This CDR3 is CAWLKGVYGYTF. In DNA, the CDR3 is TGTGCCTGGCTGAAAGGGGTCTATGGCTACACCTTC.

With regard to this clone: One end of the junction is discordant with germline, which a read error may explain. CDR3 nucleotide sequence: TGCGCCAGCAGCCAAGAGCGCACAGATACGCAGTATTTT. It translates to CASSQERTDTQYF. V is TRBV5-4 and J is TRBJ2-3; D ambiguous. CDR3 length equals 13 residues. The germline gives CDR1 SGHNT, CDR2 YYREEE (reference sequence).

This clone was counted a few times. The same CDR3 arises from other DNA sequences in this sample as well. This chain connects TRBV7-9 to TRBJ2-7; 7 bases are a match to TRBD1. Germline CDR1 reads SEHNR; CDR2 reads FQNEAQ (reference sequence). The J segment lost 2 bases and the V segment lost 1 base, leaving 2 bases of the junction unmatched. The CDR3 runs 14 residues. CDR3 sequence reads: CASSLVQGAYEQYF. DNA for the CDR3: TGTGCCAGCAGCTTAGTTCAGGGGGCCTACGAGCAGTACTTC.

The rearrangement uses TRBV30 and TRBJ1-1; no clear D. V lost 2 bases and J 1 base, leaving 8 bases between the germline ends. From germline, CDR1 is GTSNPN and CDR2 SVGIG (reference sequence). The CDR3 loop spans 13 amino acids. CDR3 nucleotides: TGTGCCTGGAGTATTGGTTGGAACACTGAAGCTTTCTTT. Translation: CAWSIGWNTEAFF.

J is TRBJ1-2 and V is TRBV4-3; TRBD1 aligns across 8 bases. Unmatched junction bases numbered 6, after V lost 0 bases and J lost 3 bases. Germline CDR1 LGHNA, CDR2 YSLEER. The CDR3 extends over 16 amino acids. The CDR3 region is CASSQDYRGADYGYTF. The CDR3 nucleotides read TGCGCCAGCAGCCAAGATTACAGGGGGGCGGACTATGGCTACACCTTC.

This chain uses TRBV2 with TRBJ2-1, with D perhaps TRBD1 (5 bases). The CDR3 covers 13 residues. Trimming pared 6 bases from V and 6 bases from J, leaving 12 bases between. Germline loops: CDR1 SNHLY, CDR2 FYNNEI. CDR3 sequence: CASSRAPGNEQFF. The CDR3 region has the DNA TGTGCCAGCAGCAGGGCTCCGGGCAATGAGCAGTTCTTC.